This TCR beta chain is drawn from a study of T cells in Graves' hyperthyroidism and ophthalmopathy. Study conclusions and caveats: Among thyroid clonotypes expanded above 0.001, most also appeared in blood. Model-based prediction identified ophthalmopathy a median around 6.5 months prior to its onset.

Amplification yielded TCR beta CDR3 regions, with RNA transcripts as the source. During a first-round RT-PCR of the TCR CDR3, the HTBI primer set was used. MiXCR, run by TCRdb on the multiplex PCR reads, gives a single entry per CDR3 protein. The sample holds about 520,000 distinct CDR3 sequences, around 20% seen once. The CDR3 covers 16 residues. Germline-derived CDR1 and CDR2 are DFQATT and SNEGSKA (reference sequence). J gave up 2 bases and V 1 base, and 4 bases lay outside the gene matches. Concerning this clonotype itself: The antigen is not known.

Aged 18 to 65, the patients had hyperthyroidism that was newly diagnosed and had lasted under 2 months. The sequenced sample was blood. This receptor was identified in a man between 18 and 35 years old with Graves' hyperthyroidism. The rearrangement uses TRBV20-1 and TRBJ2-6; 8 nucleotides agree with TRBD1. The CDR3 sequence: CSARGQGATGANVLTF. As DNA, the CDR3 is TGCAGTGCTAGAGGTCAGGGGGCAACTGGGGCCAACGTCCTGACTTTC.